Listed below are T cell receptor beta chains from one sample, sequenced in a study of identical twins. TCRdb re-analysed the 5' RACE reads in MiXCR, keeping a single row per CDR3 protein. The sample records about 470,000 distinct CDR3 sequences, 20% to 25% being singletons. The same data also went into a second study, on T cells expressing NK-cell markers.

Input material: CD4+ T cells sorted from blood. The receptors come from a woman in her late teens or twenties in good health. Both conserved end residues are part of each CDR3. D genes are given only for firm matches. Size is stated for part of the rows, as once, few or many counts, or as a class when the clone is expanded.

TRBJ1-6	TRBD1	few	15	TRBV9	CASSASGTGLSPLHF	TGTGCCAGCAGCGCCTCAGGGACAGGGTTATCACCCCTCCACTTT
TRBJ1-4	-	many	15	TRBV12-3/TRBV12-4	CASSFQGAANEKLFF	TGTGCCAGCAGTTTTCAGGGCGCTGCTAATGAAAAACTGTTTTTT
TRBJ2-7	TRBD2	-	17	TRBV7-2	CASSSPRLAGARYEQYF	TGTGCCAGCAGCTCCCCCAGACTAGCGGGGGCCCGCTACGAGCAGTACTTC
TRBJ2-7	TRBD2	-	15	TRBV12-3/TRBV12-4	CASSPSTSRIYEQYF	TGTGCCAGCAGTCCCTCGACTAGCCGAATCTACGAGCAGTACTTC
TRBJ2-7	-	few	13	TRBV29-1	CSVGGHSSYEQYF	TGCAGCGTTGGCGGCCACTCGTCCTACGAGCAGTACTTC
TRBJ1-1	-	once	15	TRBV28	CASTLRTVRAPEAFF	TGTGCCAGCACCCTCCGGACAGTTCGCGCCCCTGAAGCTTTCTTT
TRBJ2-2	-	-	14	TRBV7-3	CASSRGANTGELFF	TGTGCCAGCAGCCGGGGGGCCAACACCGGGGAGCTGTTTTTT
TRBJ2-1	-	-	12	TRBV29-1	CSAAPRLHEQFF	TGCAGCGCTGCCCCACGTTTGCATGAGCAGTTCTTC
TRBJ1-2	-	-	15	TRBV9	CASSVGGTPTYGYTF	TGTGCCAGCAGCGTAGGAGGGACACCGACCTATGGCTACACCTTC
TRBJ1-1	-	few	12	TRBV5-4	CASSQTNTEAFF	TGTGCCAGCAGTCAGACGAACACTGAAGCTTTCTTT
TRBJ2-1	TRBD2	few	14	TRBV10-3	CAIRGLAGAGEQFF	TGTGCCATCAGGGGACTAGCGGGAGCGGGTGAGCAGTTCTTC
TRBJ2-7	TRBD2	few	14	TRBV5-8	CAHDGEGYPYEQYF	TGTGCCCATGACGGGGAGGGGTACCCCTACGAGCAGTACTTC
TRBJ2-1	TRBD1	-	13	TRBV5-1	CASSGGQGWEQFF	TGCGCCAGCAGCGGCGGACAGGGATGGGAGCAGTTCTTC
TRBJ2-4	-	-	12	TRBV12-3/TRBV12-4	CASSFSRNIQYF	TGTGCCAGCAGTTTCTCGAGGAACATTCAGTACTTC
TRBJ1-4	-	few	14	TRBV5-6	CASSLRMGNGKLFF	TGTGCCAGCAGCTTGAGGATGGGGAATGGAAAACTGTTTTTT
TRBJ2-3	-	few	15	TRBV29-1	CSVRGISESTDTQYF	TGCAGCGTCCGAGGGATTAGCGAGTCCACAGATACGCAGTATTTT
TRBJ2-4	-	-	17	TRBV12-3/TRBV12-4	CASSLYVGGEAKNIQYF	TGTGCCAGCAGTTTATATGTTGGCGGAGAAGCCAAAAACATTCAGTACTTC
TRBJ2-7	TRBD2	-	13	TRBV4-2	CASSQGDYHEQYF	TGTGCCAGCAGCCAAGGGGACTACCACGAGCAGTACTTC
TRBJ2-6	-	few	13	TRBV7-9	CASSWGESNVLTF	TGTGCCAGCAGCTGGGGGGAGTCCAACGTCCTGACTTTC
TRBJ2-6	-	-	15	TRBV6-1	CASRPTVSGANVLTF	TGTGCCAGCAGGCCGACAGTCTCTGGGGCCAACGTCCTGACTTTC
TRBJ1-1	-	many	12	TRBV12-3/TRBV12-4	CASSRENTEAFF	TGTGCCAGCAGCCGGGAGAACACTGAAGCTTTCTTT
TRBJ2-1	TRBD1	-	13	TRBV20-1	CSASGTDPNEQFF	TGCAGTGCTAGCGGGACAGACCCCAATGAGCAGTTCTTC
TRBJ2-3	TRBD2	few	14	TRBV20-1	CSAKWSGNTDTQYF	TGCAGTGCCAAGTGGAGCGGGAACACAGATACGCAGTATTTT
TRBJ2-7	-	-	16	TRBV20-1	CSATEGRGTDSYEQYF	TGCAGTGCTACCGAGGGGAGGGGGACAGACTCCTACGAGCAGTACTTC
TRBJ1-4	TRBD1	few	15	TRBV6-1	CASSGQGRFDEKLFF	TGTGCCAGCAGTGGACAGGGGAGATTCGATGAAAAACTGTTTTTT
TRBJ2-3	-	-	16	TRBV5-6	CASSLVTGAGTDTQYF	TGTGCCAGCAGCTTGGTAACGGGGGCCGGCACAGATACGCAGTATTTT
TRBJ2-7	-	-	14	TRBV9	CASSGGLGGYEQYF	TGTGCCAGCAGCGGGGGGTTAGGTGGCTACGAGCAGTACTTC
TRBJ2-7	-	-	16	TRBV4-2	CASSIPGPGPSYEQYF	TGTGCCAGCAGCATCCCGGGGCCAGGCCCATCCTACGAGCAGTACTTC
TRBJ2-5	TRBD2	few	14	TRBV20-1	CSAHPRGGRKTQYF	TGCAGTGCTCACCCCCGGGGGGGCCGAAAGACCCAGTACTTC
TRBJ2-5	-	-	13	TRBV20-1	CSFTARGRETQYF	TGCAGTTTTACGGCCCGGGGGAGAGAGACCCAGTACTTC
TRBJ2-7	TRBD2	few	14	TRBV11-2	CASTQTPGTSLSYF	TGTGCCAGCACCCAAACCCCCGGGACTAGCTTGTCGTACTTC
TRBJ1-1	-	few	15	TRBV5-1	CASSSYSAGNTEAFF	TGCGCCAGCAGCTCGTACTCTGCAGGGAACACTGAAGCTTTCTTT
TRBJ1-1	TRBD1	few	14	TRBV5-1	CASSFSGGVSEAFF	TGCGCCAGCAGCTTTTCAGGGGGGGTCTCTGAAGCTTTCTTT
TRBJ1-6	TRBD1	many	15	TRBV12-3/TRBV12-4	CASTPGQGAHSPLHF	TGTGCCAGCACCCCGGGACAGGGGGCTCATTCACCCCTCCACTTT
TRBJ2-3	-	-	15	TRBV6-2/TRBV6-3	CASGPGPIGTDTQYF	TGTGCCAGCGGACCGGGGCCCATAGGAACAGATACGCAGTATTTT
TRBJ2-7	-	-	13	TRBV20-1	CSARAPGDYEQYF	TGCAGTGCTAGGGCGCCGGGGGACTACGAGCAGTACTTC
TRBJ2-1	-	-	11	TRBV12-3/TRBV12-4	CASRRGNEQFF	TGTGCCAGCAGGCGGGGTAATGAGCAGTTCTTC
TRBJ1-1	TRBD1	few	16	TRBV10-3	CAISRDRVRMNTEAFF	TGTGCCATCAGCCGCGACAGGGTTAGGATGAACACTGAAGCTTTCTTT
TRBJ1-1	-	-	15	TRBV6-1	CASSRLIDRTTEAFF	TGTGCCAGCAGCCGCTTGATCGACAGGACTACCGAAGCTTTCTTT
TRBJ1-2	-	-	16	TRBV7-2	CASSLGPGRLPYGYTF	TGTGCCAGCAGCTTGGGCCCGGGACGCCTTCCCTATGGCTACACCTTC
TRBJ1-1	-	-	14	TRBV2	CASSRRPMNTEAFF	TGTGCCAGCAGTAGGCGACCGATGAACACTGAAGCTTTCTTT
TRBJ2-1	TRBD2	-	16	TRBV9	CASSVSVSGGFNEQFF	TGTGCCAGCAGCGTTAGTGTGAGCGGGGGGTTTAATGAGCAGTTCTTC